This TCR beta chain appears in the sequencing data of a study of regulatory T cells in long-lasting Graves disease. General study results and limits: Relative to new patients (roughly 950), persistent patients exhibited greater sharing of public clonotypes (more than 2,500).

Arm-PCR of CDR3 regions and iRepertoire HTBI primers were used to build TCR beta libraries. TCRdb re-analysed the multiplex PCR reads in MiXCR, keeping a single row per CDR3 protein. Among about 420,000 distinct CDR3 sequences listed, over 15% were seen once. Details on this clonotype: As yet, its antigen is unknown.

Germline V lookup: CDR1 MNHEY, CDR2 SMNVEV (reference sequence). The CDR3 loop spans 13 amino acids. Deletions cut 4 bases from V and 4 bases from J, with 10 bases between. The time point: newly diagnosed GD, antithyroid drugs for less than 3 months. The TCR library was made from RNA extracted from PBMCs. American Thyroid Association guidelines defined how Graves' disease was diagnosed. These data are also associated with another study on T cells in Graves' hyperthyroidism and ophthalmopathy.

The clonotype originates from a woman aged 18-29 years with Graves disease. The source was peripheral blood mononuclear cells (PBMCs), collected at new diagnosis, from a patient treated with antithyroid drugs. The chain employs TRBV27 and TRBJ1-1; D remains ambiguous. The CDR3 DNA is TGTGCCAGCAGTTCGAATATGGCCACTGAAGCTTTCTTT. Translation gives CASSSNMATEAFF.